This TCR beta chain was sequenced in a study of T cell changes during pregnancy in multiple sclerosis. The table came from immunoSEQ multiplex PCR; TCRdb's copy has only in-frame clones and leaves some out. The sample includes some 50,000 clones, approximately 89% of them seen just once. Per the germline V gene, CDR1 is LGHNA and CDR2 is YSLEER. V was pared by 1 base and J by 2 bases, with 12 bases between. CDR3 length equals 16 residues. This specimen consisted of CD8+ T cells from peripheral blood mononuclear cells, obtained in the second trimester of pregnancy. This TCR derives from a female donor with multiple sclerosis, enrolled in a pregnancy study. This chain links TRBV4-3 with TRBJ1-5, with D perhaps TRBD1 (5 bases). In DNA form, the CDR3 reads TGCGCCAGCAGCCAAGGGTTCCGACAGCGCAATCAGCCCCAGCATTTT. The encoded protein is CASSQGFRQRNQPQHF.